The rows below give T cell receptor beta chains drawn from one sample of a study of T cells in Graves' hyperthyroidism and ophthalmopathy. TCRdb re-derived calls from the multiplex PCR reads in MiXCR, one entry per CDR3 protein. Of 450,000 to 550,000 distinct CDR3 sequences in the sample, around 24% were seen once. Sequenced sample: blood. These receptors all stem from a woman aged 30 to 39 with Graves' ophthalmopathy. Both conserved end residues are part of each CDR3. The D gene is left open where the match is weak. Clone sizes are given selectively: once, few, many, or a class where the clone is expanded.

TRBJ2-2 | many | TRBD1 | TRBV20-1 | TGCAGTGCCGGGACAGGGGGAACCGGGGAGCTGTTTTTT | CSAGTGGTGELFF
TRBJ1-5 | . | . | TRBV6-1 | TGTGCCAGCAGTGGGGGGGGAGGCGGGGAGCCCCAGCATTTT | CASSGGGGGEPQHF
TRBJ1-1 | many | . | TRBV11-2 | TGTGCCTGTTTAACTGAAGCTTTCTTT | CACLTEAFF
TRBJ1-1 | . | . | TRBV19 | TGTGCCAGTAGTATATCCCTTGGACAGTTCACTGAAGCTTTCTTT | CASSISLGQFTEAFF
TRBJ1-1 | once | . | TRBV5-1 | TGCGCCAGCAGCCTCCCCGGGAGAGGAACTGAAGCTTTCTTT | CASSLPGRGTEAFF
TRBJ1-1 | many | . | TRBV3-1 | TGTGCCAGCACCCCGGACCTTGTCACTGAAGCTTTCTTT | CASTPDLVTEAFF
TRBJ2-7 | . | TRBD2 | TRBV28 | TGTGCCAGCAGTTTATCACTAGCGGGAGAAGGAACCTACGAGCAGTACTTC | CASSLSLAGEGTYEQYF
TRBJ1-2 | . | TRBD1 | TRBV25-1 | TGTGCCAGCAGTGAACCCGGACAGGGGCGCTATGGCTACACCTTC | CASSEPGQGRYGYTF
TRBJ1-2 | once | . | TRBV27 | TGTGCCGGCAGTTCGACGTCCAGAGTCTACACCTTC | CAGSSTSRVYTF
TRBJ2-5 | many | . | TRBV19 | TGTGCCAGTAGTCGCCTAGAAGGGGGAGAGACCCAGTACTTC | CASSRLEGGETQYF
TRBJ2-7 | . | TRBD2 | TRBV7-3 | TGTGCCAGCAGCCCAACCGGGACTAGCGAGCAGTACTTC | CASSPTGTSEQYF
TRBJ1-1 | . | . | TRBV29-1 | TGCAGCGTTGAAACCCTGACAGGCCCTGAAGCTTTCTTT | CSVETLTGPEAFF
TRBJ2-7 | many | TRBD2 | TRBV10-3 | TGTGCCATCAGCGGGACTAGCCGGGCCGACGAGCAGTACTTC | CAISGTSRADEQYF
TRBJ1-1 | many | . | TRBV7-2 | TGTGCCAGCAGCTCCTCGGAGGGTATGAACACTGAAGCTTTCTTT | CASSSSEGMNTEAFF
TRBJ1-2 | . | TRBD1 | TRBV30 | TGTGCCTGGAGTAAGACCGGGACAGGGCGTTATGGCTACACCTTC | CAWSKTGTGRYGYTF
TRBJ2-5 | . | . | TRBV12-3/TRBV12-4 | TGTGCCAGCAGTTTTAAGCGAAGGCAAGAGACCCAGTACTTC | CASSFKRRQETQYF
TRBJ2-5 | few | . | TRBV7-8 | TGTGCCAGCAGCGTACTTCTATGGGGAGAGACCCAGTACTTC | CASSVLLWGETQYF
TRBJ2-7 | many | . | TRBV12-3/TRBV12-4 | TGTGCCAGCAGCCCCCCGGGGGTTAATGCTGACGAGCAGTACTTC | CASSPPGVNADEQYF
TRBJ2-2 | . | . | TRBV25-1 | TGTGCCAGCAGTTCATCATGGAGAGGGGACACCGGGGAGCTGTTTTTT | CASSSSWRGDTGELFF
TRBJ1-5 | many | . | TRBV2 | TGTGCCAGCAGTCCGCCGCCGGTAGGGTATAGCAATCAGCCCCAGCATTTT | CASSPPPVGYSNQPQHF
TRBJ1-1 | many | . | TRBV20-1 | TGCAGGGGGCGGGAAGCGAGGGACACTGAAGCTTTCTTT | CRGREARDTEAFF
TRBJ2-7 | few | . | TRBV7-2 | TGTGCCAGCAGCTTGTATGTCCAGAACTCCTACGAGCAGTACTTC | CASSLYVQNSYEQYF
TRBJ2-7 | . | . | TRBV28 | TGTGCCAGCAGTTTCTTCGACTGGGGCGACGAGCAGTACTTC | CASSFFDWGDEQYF
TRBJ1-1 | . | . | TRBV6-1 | TGTGCCAGCAGTCCGAACCAAGACGCTGAAGCTTTCTTT | CASSPNQDAEAFF
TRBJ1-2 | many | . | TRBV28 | TGTGCCAGCAGTTTATGGGGAGAGGGACGGGCTATGGGGGGCTACACCTTC | CASSLWGEGRAMGGYTF
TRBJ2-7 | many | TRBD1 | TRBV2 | TGTGCCAGCAGTGTCACCGGGACAGGGGGTGCCGAGCAGTACTTC | CASSVTGTGGAEQYF
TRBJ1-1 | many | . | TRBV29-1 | TGCAGCGTTGAAGATCCTATGAACACTGAAGCTTTCTTT | CSVEDPMNTEAFF
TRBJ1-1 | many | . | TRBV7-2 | TGTGCCAGCAGCCCGTTAGCTGTGGGCACTGAAGCTTTCTTT | CASSPLAVGTEAFF
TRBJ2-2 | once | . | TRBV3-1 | TGTGCCAGCAGCCAGGCTGGGAACACCGGGGAGCTGTTTTTT | CASSQAGNTGELFF
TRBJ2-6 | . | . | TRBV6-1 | TGTGCCAGCAGTGGCAACAGGGTGCGAGGGGCCAACGTCCTGACTTTC | CASSGNRVRGANVLTF
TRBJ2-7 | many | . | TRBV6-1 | TGTGCCAGCAGCGAAAGCCCCGGACAGTCCTACAAGCAGTACTTC | CASSESPGQSYKQYF
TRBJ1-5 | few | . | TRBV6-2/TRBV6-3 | TGTGCCAGCAGTTACTACGCCAATCAGCCCCAGCATTTT | CASSYYANQPQHF
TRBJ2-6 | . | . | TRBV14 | TGTGCCAGCAACCCCTTAGGGTCTGGGGCCAACGTCCTGACTTTC | CASNPLGSGANVLTF
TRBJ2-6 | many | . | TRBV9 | TGTGCCAGCAGCGTCATCGGGGCTGGGGCCAACGTCCTGACTTTC | CASSVIGAGANVLTF
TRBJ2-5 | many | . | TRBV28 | TGTGCCAGCAGTCTCCGGGACAATGAAGAGACCCAGTACTTC | CASSLRDNEETQYF
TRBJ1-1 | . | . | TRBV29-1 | TGCAGCGCCACTGAAGCTTTCTTT | CSATEAFF
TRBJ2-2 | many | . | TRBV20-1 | TGCAGTGCCCTTGGACCCTACACCGGGGAGCTGTTTTTT | CSALGPYTGELFF
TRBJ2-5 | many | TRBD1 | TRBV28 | TGTGCCAGCCAGGAACAGGGGGAAGAGACCCAGTACTTC | CASQEQGEETQYF
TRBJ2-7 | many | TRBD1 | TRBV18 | TGTGCCAGCTCACAACCCGGACAGGGGGCTTACTACGAGCAGTACTTC | CASSQPGQGAYYEQYF
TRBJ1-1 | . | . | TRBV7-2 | TGTGCCAGCACGGTTGGAGGGCTGAACACTGAAGCTTTCTTT | CASTVGGLNTEAFF
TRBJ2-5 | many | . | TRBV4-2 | TGTGCCAGCAGCCAAAACTTTGAGACCCAGTACTTC | CASSQNFETQYF